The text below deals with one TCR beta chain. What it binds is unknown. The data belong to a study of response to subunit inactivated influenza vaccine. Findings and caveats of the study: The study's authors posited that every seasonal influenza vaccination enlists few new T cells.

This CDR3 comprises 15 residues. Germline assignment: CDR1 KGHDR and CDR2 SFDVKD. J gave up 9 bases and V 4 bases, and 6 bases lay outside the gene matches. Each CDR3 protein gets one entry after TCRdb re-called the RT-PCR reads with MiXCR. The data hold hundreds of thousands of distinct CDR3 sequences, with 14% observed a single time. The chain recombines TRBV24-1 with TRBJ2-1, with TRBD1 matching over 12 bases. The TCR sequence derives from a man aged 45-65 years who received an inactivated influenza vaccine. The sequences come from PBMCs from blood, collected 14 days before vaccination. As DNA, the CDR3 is TGTGCCACCAGTGACCCGGGACAGGGGGCCAGTGAGCAGTTCTTC. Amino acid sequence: CATSDPGQGASEQFF.